This entry features one T cell receptor (beta chain) sequence. Its cognate antigen is unknown. The study made its TRB cDNA libraries by 5' RACE, adding UMI labels. TCRdb re-analyzed the 5' RACE reads; it lists each CDR3 protein once, without DNA. This sample's table reports about 43,000 distinct CDR3 sequences. The data stem from a study of CXCR3-negative and CXCR3-positive naive CD8 T cells. General observations from the study: Diversity ran similarly high across both naive subsets but far lower in memory CD8+ cells. The authors found comparable surface CD5 between naive subsets and inferred TCR strength from TRB CDR3 properties.

The CDR3 runs to 14 residues. Germline assignment: CDR1 SNHLY and CDR2 FYNNEI. The chain recombines TRBV2 with TRBJ1-1; TCRdb gives TRBD1 as the D gene, but with no DNA this cannot be confirmed. The clonotype originates from a human donor in good health. Some clones in this sample may be carry-over from other donors' samples. The sequenced sample consisted of memory CD8+ T cells from blood. The CDR3 sequence: CASSERGFSTEAFF.